This is a list of T cell receptor beta chains from one sample in a study of shared clonotypes between healthy human individuals. Produced via immunoSEQ multiplex PCR; TCRdb's table is partial and in-frame only. The table has about 750,000 clones, 92% seen once; the top ten hold around 24%. Sequencing was performed on naive CD8+ T cells sorted from blood. The receptors stem from a young man in good health. The CDR3 runs from the conserved cysteine through the conserved F or W. D genes are given only for firm matches.

J	D	V	CDR3	DNA
TRBJ2-2	TRBD2	TRBV2	CASSPLLAGAITGELFF	TGTGCCAGCAGTCCACTCCTAGCGGGAGCAATAACCGGGGAGCTGTTTTTT
TRBJ2-1	TRBD2	TRBV11-2	CASSRGGLAGIYNEQFF	TGTGCCAGCAGCAGAGGGGGACTAGCGGGGATTTACAATGAGCAGTTCTTC
TRBJ2-1	.	TRBV20-1	CSATDNEQFF	TGCAGTGCTACCGACAATGAGCAGTTCTTC
TRBJ1-1	.	TRBV5-6	CASSLRGGHTEAFF	TGTGCCAGCAGCTTGAGGGGTGGGCACACTGAAGCTTTCTTT
TRBJ1-2	.	TRBV7-9	CASSVKGRDYGYTF	TGTGCCAGCAGCGTAAAGGGTAGAGATTACGGCTACACCTTC
TRBJ2-3	.	TRBV6-6	CASSYGAGSTDTQYF	TGTGCCAGCAGTTACGGCGCGGGCAGCACAGATACGCAGTATTTT
TRBJ2-7	.	TRBV10-2	CASSESLDIQYEQYF	TGCGCCAGCAGTGAGTCACTAGACATCCAGTACGAGCAGTACTTC
TRBJ2-1	TRBD2	TRBV6-5	CASKPELLAGDEQFF	TGTGCCAGCAAACCCGAACTGCTAGCGGGAGATGAGCAGTTCTTC
TRBJ1-5	TRBD1	TRBV28	CASSLQQGRQPQHF	TGTGCCAGCAGTTTACAACAGGGGCGTCAGCCCCAGCATTTT
TRBJ2-3	TRBD2	TRBV6-1	CASNLAGFVTDTQYF	TGTGCCAGCAATTTAGCGGGGTTCGTCACAGATACGCAGTATTTT